Presented here are 20 T cell receptor beta chains from one specimen sequenced in a study of T cell responses to AZD1222 COVID-19 vaccine. Libraries were prepared by immunoSEQ multiplex PCR; TCRdb keeps only in-frame clonotypes and omits some of them. The sample includes roughly 260,000 clones, over 90% of them seen just once. Sample: peripheral blood, taken on day 0 of AZD1222 vaccination. Receptors originate from an adult in good health.

This chain connects TRBV6-5 to TRBJ1-2; 7 nucleotides align to TRBD1. This CDR3 spans 13 amino acids. The V gene end was trimmed by 7 bases and the J gene end by 8 bases; junction bases not matched to a gene: 10. Germline CDR1 MNHEY, CDR2 SVGAGI. The DNA of the CDR3 is TGTGCCAGCATCCCGGGGCAGGGGGGAGGCTACACCTTC. This sequence encodes CASIPGQGGGYTF.

This chain's CDR3 is CASRSLAGEFHEQFF. CDR3 coding DNA: TGTGCCAGCAGGTCCCTAGCGGGAGAATTCCATGAGCAGTTCTTC. The rearrangement uses TRBV6-5 and TRBJ2-1; TRBD2 aligns across 10 bases. There are 15 residues in the CDR3. In germline, CDR1 is MNHEY, CDR2 SVGAGI. The V and J ends lost 6 bases and 8 bases, in that order; junction bases with no gene match: 10.

The chain couples TRBV6-5 to TRBJ2-3; D may be TRBD1 or TRBD2 (5 bases each). CDR3 size: 14 residues. The germline CDR1 and CDR2 sequences are MNHEY and SVGAGI. V lost 7 bases and J lost 0, with 11 bases in between. CDR3: CASKAGTSTDTQYF. CDR3 in DNA: TGTGCCAGCAAGGCAGGGACGAGCACAGATACGCAGTATTTT.

V gene TRBV9 combines with J gene TRBJ1-2; 7 bases match TRBD1. In germline, CDR1 is SGDLS, CDR2 YYNGEE. V trimming: 0 bases; J trimming: 7 bases; junction bases outside the gene matches: 6. This CDR3 is 14 amino acids long. The CDR3 sequence: CASSVGRGNLGYTF. The DNA of the CDR3 is TGTGCCAGCAGCGTAGGCAGGGGGAATCTTGGCTACACCTTC.

The chain recombines TRBV9 with TRBJ1-1, with D possibly matching TRBD1 (5 bases). The CDR3 spans 15 residues. Between the trimmed V and J ends, which lost 0 bases and 2 bases, there was a span of 11 bases. Looked up from germline, CDR1 is SGDLS and CDR2 is YYNGEE. CDR3 nucleotides: TGTGCCAGCAGCGTAGTAATGGGGGTAAACACTGAAGCTTTCTTT. This encodes CASSVVMGVNTEAFF.

J is TRBJ1-2 and V is TRBV5-6; the D is unclear. The ends were cut back, 4 bases at V and 4 bases at J, with 8 bases in the middle. CDR1 and CDR2 (germline): SGHDT, YYEEEE. The CDR3 extends over 12 amino acids. CDR3 protein: CASSEGAYGYTF. CDR3 DNA: TGTGCCAGCAGCGAGGGAGCCTATGGCTACACCTTC.

The rearrangement links TRBV6-5 to TRBJ2-2; tentatively, D is TRBD1 or TRBD2 (6 bases each). Per germline, CDR1 MNHEY and CDR2 SVGAGI. The germline V and J ends were trimmed by 2 bases and 4 bases, with 11 bases remaining between them. The CDR3 is 15 residues long. The CDR3 DNA reads as TGTGCCAGCAGTTACGGGGGGCGGGCCACCGGGGAGCTGTTTTTT. It is translated as CASSYGGRATGELFF.

This clone was counted a single time. The rearrangement joins TRBV4-1 to TRBJ1-1, with TRBD1 as a possible D gene (5 bases). The CDR3 length is 16 residues. The germline CDR1 and CDR2 sequences are MGHRA and YSYEKL. Trimming pared 1 base from V and 4 bases from J, leaving 16 bases between. CDR3 residues: CASSQGRGAGGTEAFF. The CDR3 DNA follows: TGCGCCAGCAGCCAAGGGAGAGGGGCGGGGGGCACTGAAGCTTTCTTT.

The chain joins TRBV28 to TRBJ1-1, with D perhaps TRBD1 (5 bases). CDR3 length: 15 residues. Trimming stripped 4 bases from V and 3 bases from J, with 15 bases between. The germline V gene encodes CDR1 MDHEN and CDR2 SYDVKM. CDR3 residues: CASSYIQGGDTEAFF. The CDR3 nucleotides are TGTGCCAGCAGTTACATCCAGGGAGGGGACACTGAAGCTTTCTTT.

The chain links TRBV7-2 to TRBJ2-5, with D maybe TRBD2 (5 bases). V was trimmed by 5 bases and J by 1 base, leaving 11 bases between them. Per germline, CDR1 SGHTA and CDR2 FQGNSA. This CDR3 has 14 amino acids. CDR3 region: CASSPTRVQETQYF. Here the CDR3 DNA reads TGTGCCAGCAGCCCTACGAGGGTCCAAGAGACCCAGTACTTC.

The rearrangement joins TRBV10-3 to TRBJ1-2, with TRBD1 matching over 10 bases. This CDR3 comprises 15 residues. V trimming: 8 bases; J trimming: 8 bases; junction bases outside the gene matches: 14. Germline V gene sequence: CDR1 ENHRY, CDR2 SYGVKD. CDR3 nucleotides: TGTGCCATCTCTAGGGTTGACAGGGGGCCGGAAGGCTACACCTTC. This encodes CAISRVDRGPEGYTF.

V gene TRBV5-1 combines with J gene TRBJ2-3; 9 nucleotides align to TRBD2. V was clipped by 2 bases and J by 0 bases; unmatched bases: 4. CDR1 SGHRS and CDR2 YFSETQ come from the germline V gene. The CDR3 spans 16 residues. The DNA of the CDR3 is TGCGCCAGCAGCTTCCTAGCGGGGACTAGCACAGATACGCAGTATTTT. This codes for CASSFLAGTSTDTQYF. The full variable domain, with the rest looked up from reference TRBV5-1 and TRBJ2-3, is KAGVTQTPRYLIKTRGQQVTLSCSPISGHRSVSWYQQTPGQGLQFLFEYFSETQRNKGNFPGRFSGRQFSNSRSEMNVSTLELGDSALYLCASSFLAGTSTDTQYFGPGTRLTVL.

The chain uses TRBV28 and TRBJ2-7; TRBD2 is a possible D gene (5 bases). This CDR3 spans 13 amino acids. CDR1 is MDHEN, CDR2 SYDVKM, per germline. The V end lost 3 bases, the J end lost 3 bases, and 9 bases lay between the germline ends. Here the CDR3 reads CASSLSGDYEQYF. As DNA, the CDR3 is TGTGCCAGCAGTTTGAGCGGAGACTACGAGCAGTACTTC.

The chain couples TRBV19 to TRBJ2-7, with D tentatively TRBD1 or TRBD2 (5 bases each). CDR1 LNHDA and CDR2 SQIVND come from the germline V gene (reference sequence). V lost 6 bases and J lost 5, with 20 bases in between. CDR3 length: 15 amino acids. The CDR3 loop reads CASSRDHLIGNEQYF. The CDR3 DNA reads as TGTGCCAGTAGCCGGGACCACCTTATTGGGAACGAGCAGTACTTC.

The genes are TRBV7-2 and TRBJ1-2, with D perhaps TRBD1 (5 bases). Germline V gene data show CDR1 as SGHTA and CDR2 as FQGNSA. This CDR3 is 13 amino acids long. V was shortened by 3 bases and J by 8 bases, with 13 bases between the two germline ends. The CDR3 coding sequence is TGTGCCAGCAGCTTCCCAGGGCCCGGGGGCTACACCTTC. As protein: CASSFPGPGGYTF.

The sample holds one count of this clone. The chain uses TRBV7-2 and TRBJ2-5; D not certain. From germline, CDR1 is SGHTA and CDR2 FQGNSA. Deletions cut 3 bases from V and 5 bases from J, with 7 bases between. This CDR3 is 12 amino acids long. The CDR3 is CASSFHRETQYF. The CDR3 coding sequence is TGTGCCAGCAGCTTTCACCGGGAGACCCAGTACTTC.

This chain joins TRBV6-5 and TRBJ1-2; tentatively, D is TRBD1 (6 bases). V lost 8 bases, J lost 5 bases, and 12 bases lay in between. The CDR3 has 12 residues. Germline assignment: CDR1 MNHEY and CDR2 SVGAGI. The CDR3 protein is CASRGGRYGYTF. In nucleotides, the CDR3 is TGTGCCAGCCGAGGGGGTCGGTATGGCTACACCTTC.

The chain has TRBV7-2 and TRBJ2-1, with 10 positions matching TRBD1. V gave up 4 bases and J gave up 7 bases; unmatched junction bases: 7. The CDR3 spans 15 residues. Germline CDR1 SGHTA, CDR2 FQGNSA. CDR3 sequence: CASSSRDRGQNEQFF. For the CDR3, the DNA is TGTGCCAGCAGCTCCCGGGACAGGGGCCAGAATGAGCAGTTCTTC.

The V call is TRBV11-2, the J call TRBJ2-1, with 11 bases that match TRBD2. V dropped 4 bases and J dropped 10; count of bases not matched to a gene: 6. The CDR3 totals 14 residues. Germline V lookup: CDR1 SGHAT, CDR2 FQNNGV. The CDR3 sequence is CASSSLLAGGEQFF. CDR3 sequence (DNA): TGTGCCAGCAGCTCTCTCTTAGCGGGGGGGGAGCAGTTCTTC.

This clone was counted a single time. V usage is TRBV10-1 and J usage is TRBJ1-2; D uncertain. Germline CDR1 and CDR2: WNHNN and SYGVQD (reference sequence). The V end lost 1 base, the J end lost 8 bases, and 14 bases lay between the germline ends. The CDR3 is made up of 14 amino acids. The CDR3 loop is CASSEFPGKGGYTF. The CDR3 DNA sequence: TGCGCCAGCAGTGAGTTTCCAGGAAAGGGCGGCTACACCTTC.